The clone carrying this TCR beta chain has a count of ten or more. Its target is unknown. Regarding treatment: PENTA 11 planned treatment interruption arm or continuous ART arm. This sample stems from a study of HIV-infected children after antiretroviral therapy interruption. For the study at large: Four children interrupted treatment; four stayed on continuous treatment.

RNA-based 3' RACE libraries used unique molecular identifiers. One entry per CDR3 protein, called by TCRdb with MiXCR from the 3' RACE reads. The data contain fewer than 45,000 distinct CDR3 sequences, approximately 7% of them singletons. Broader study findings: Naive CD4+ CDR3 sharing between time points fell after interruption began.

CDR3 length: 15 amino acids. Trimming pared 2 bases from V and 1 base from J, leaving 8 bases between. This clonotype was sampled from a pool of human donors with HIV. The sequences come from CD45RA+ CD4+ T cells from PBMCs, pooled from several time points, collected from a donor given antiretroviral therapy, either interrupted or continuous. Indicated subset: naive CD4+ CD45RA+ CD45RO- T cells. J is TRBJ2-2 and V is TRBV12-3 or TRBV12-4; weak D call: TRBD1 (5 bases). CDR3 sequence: CASSLFQGNTGELFF. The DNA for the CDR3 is TGTGCCAGCAGTTTATTTCAGGGGAACACCGGGGAGCTGTTTTTT.